The 18 T cell receptor beta chains in this list originate from one sample, sequenced in a study of Tregs in tolerant kidney transplant recipients. TCRdb's table, derived via immunoSEQ multiplex PCR, lists solely in-frame clones and lacks some. The sample yields approximately 66,000 clones, approximately 83% seen once. Source: Tregs from blood, taken before the transplant. All receptors derive from a human donor who received a combined kidney and bone marrow transplant.

J is TRBJ1-6 and V is TRBV5-4; unclear D gene. Germline-derived CDR1 and CDR2 are SGHNT and YYREEE (reference sequence). V lost 0 bases, J lost 6 bases, and 7 bases lay in between. The CDR3 has 14 amino acids. CDR3 sequence reads: CASSLEGGNSPLHF. In DNA form, the CDR3 reads TGTGCCAGCAGCTTGGAGGGCGGTAATTCACCCCTCCACTTT.

This clone appeared a single time. The chain carries TRBV7-6 and TRBJ2-1; TRBD1 is a possible D gene (5 bases). Trimming stripped 0 bases from V and 11 bases from J, with 14 bases between. This CDR3 has 14 residues. Germline V lookup: CDR1 SGHVS, CDR2 FNYEAQ. This CDR3 reads CASSLASWGGQQFF. The CDR3, as DNA: TGTGCCAGCAGCTTAGCGTCTTGGGGCGGACAGCAGTTCTTC. Using reference TRBV7-6 and TRBJ2-1 for the parts outside the CDR3, the full variable domain is GAGVSQSPRYKVTKRGQDVALRCDPISGHVSLYWYRQALGQGPEFLTYFNYEAQQDKSGLPNDRFSAERPEGSISTLTIQRTEQRDSAMYRCASSLASWGGQQFFGPGTRLTVL.

This clone occurred a few times. The chain is built from TRBV19 and TRBJ1-3, with D uncertain. V was shortened by 0 bases and J by 7 bases, with 13 bases between the two germline ends. Germline V gives CDR1 LNHDA, CDR2 SQIVND (reference sequence). The CDR3 has 15 residues. Written as DNA, the CDR3 is TGTGCCAGTAGTATAGATCATCGGATCGGGAACACCATATATTTT. Translation gives CASSIDHRIGNTIYF.

The rearrangement uses TRBV6-5 and TRBJ1-1, with 7 positions matching TRBD1. Unmatched junction bases numbered 11, after V lost 6 bases and J lost 10 bases. This CDR3 contains 13 residues. Looked up from germline, CDR1 is MNHEY and CDR2 is SVGAGI. The chain's CDR3 is CASRPTGAGGAFF. CDR3 in DNA: TGTGCCAGCAGGCCTACAGGGGCGGGAGGAGCTTTCTTT.

The CDR3 DNA reads TGCGCCAGCAGCCCCCTCTCGTGGGGGGCCTCCTACAATGAGCAGTTCTTC. It yields the protein CASSPLSWGASYNEQFF. This rearrangement joins TRBV4-1 to TRBJ2-1; perhaps D is TRBD1 or TRBD2 (6 bases each). Germline CDR1 is MGHRA and CDR2 is YSYEKL. The length of the CDR3 is 17 residues. Trimming removed 4 bases at V and 0 bases at J, with 16 bases between.

This clone was counted between two and nine times. V usage is TRBV18 and J usage is TRBJ1-5, with 9 bases matching TRBD1. The junction had 5 bases not matched to a gene; V was cut back by 4 bases and J by 7 bases. The CDR3 consists of 14 residues. Looked up from germline, CDR1 is KGHSH and CDR2 is LQKENI. The DNA for the CDR3 is TGTGCCAGCTCACTACAGGGGGCTGGCCAGCCCCAGCATTTT. It translates to CASSLQGAGQPQHF.

This chain uses TRBV18 with TRBJ2-7; 9 nucleotides line up with TRBD2. This CDR3 is built from 14 residues. The germline CDR1 and CDR2 sequences are KGHSH and LQKENI. Trimming removed 3 bases from V and 4 bases from J; junction bases left unmatched: 4. The chain's CDR3 is CASSPSGSIYEQYF. DNA of the CDR3: TGTGCCAGCTCACCTAGCGGGAGCATTTACGAGCAGTACTTC.

The V and J genes are TRBV29-1 and TRBJ2-2; 13 bases align to TRBD2. The CDR3 runs 16 residues. V shed 5 bases and J 4 bases; nucleotides not matched to a gene: 7. Germline CDR1 reads SQVTM; CDR2 reads ANQGSEA. CDR3: CSVSGLAGVRTGELFF. The CDR3 nucleotides are TGCAGCGTTTCCGGACTAGCGGGAGTGCGCACCGGGGAGCTGTTTTTT.

This clone was observed a handful of times. The chain joins TRBV5-4 to TRBJ2-3; 9 bases line up with TRBD2. With 1 base clipped from V and 1 base from J, the junction kept 4 bases outside the gene matches. This CDR3 has 16 amino acids. CDR1 is SGHNT and CDR2 is YYREEE in the germline V gene (reference sequence). The CDR3 sequence: CASSLKAGGRTDTQYF. The DNA of the CDR3 is TGTGCCAGCAGCTTGAAAGCGGGGGGCCGCACAGATACGCAGTATTTT. The full variable domain, its missing parts supplied by reference TRBV5-4 and TRBJ2-3, is ETGVTQSPTHLIKTRGQQVTLRCSSQSGHNTVSWYQQALGQGPQFIFQYYREEENGRGNFPPRFSGLQFPNYSSELNVNALELDDSALYLCASSLKAGGRTDTQYFGPGTRLTVL.

The V and J genes are TRBV7-9 and TRBJ1-1; possible D gene TRBD1, 6 bases. Germline values: CDR1 SEHNR, CDR2 FQNEAQ (reference sequence). The CDR3 consists of 13 residues. V lost 5 bases and J lost 6, with 13 bases in between. The CDR3 spells CASSTTGGPEAFF. CDR3 nucleotide sequence: TGTGCCAGCAGCACCACCGGGGGGCCTGAAGCTTTCTTT.

The J gene is TRBJ2-7, the V gene TRBV6-5, with 9 bases that match TRBD2. The J segment lost 2 bases and the V segment lost 6 bases, leaving 5 bases of the junction unmatched. CDR1 is MNHEY, CDR2 SVGAGI, per germline. CDR3 length: 14 amino acids. The CDR3: CASSPIAGAYEQYF. The CDR3, as DNA: TGTGCCAGCAGCCCCATAGCGGGAGCCTACGAGCAGTACTTC.

This chain uses TRBV2 with TRBJ1-4; D is possibly TRBD1 (6 bases). V was clipped by 5 bases and J by 8 bases, with 15 bases between them. Germline assignment: CDR1 SNHLY and CDR2 FYNNEI. This CDR3 is 14 amino acids long. The CDR3 sequence: CASSPRDIGEKLFF. As DNA, the CDR3 is TGTGCCAGCAGTCCTCGGGACATCGGAGAAAAACTGTTTTTT.

The genes are TRBV6-1 and TRBJ2-7; 8 positions agree with TRBD1. CDR3 size: 12 residues. V shed 6 bases, J shed 4 bases, and the junction held 2 bases outside the gene matches. The germline V gene encodes CDR1 MNHNS and CDR2 SASEGT. In DNA form, the CDR3 reads TGTGCCAGCAGGGGGGACAGGTACGAGCAGTACTTC. Translation gives CASRGDRYEQYF.

The chain employs TRBV7-9 and TRBJ1-5; weak D call: TRBD1 (5 bases). V lost 0 bases and J lost 3, with 6 bases in between. The CDR3 is 14 amino acids. Germline-derived CDR1 and CDR2 are SEHNR and FQNEAQ (reference sequence). The CDR3 region is CASSLAGTNQPQHF. CDR3 in DNA: TGTGCCAGCAGCTTAGCAGGGACCAATCAGCCCCAGCATTTT.

The chain employs TRBV10-2 and TRBJ2-7; 11 bases are a match to TRBD2. The CDR3 is 14 amino acids. V was pared by 6 bases and J by 4 bases, with 5 bases of the junction left unmatched. Germline CDR1 WSHSY, CDR2 SAAADI. DNA of the CDR3: TGCGCCAGCAGCAGACTAGCGGGGAGTTACGAGCAGTACTTC. This encodes CASSRLAGSYEQYF.

The chain is built from TRBV7-8 and TRBJ1-3, with unresolved D. Trimming stripped 7 bases from V and 0 bases from J, with 16 bases between. The CDR3 length is 16 residues. Germline V gives CDR1 SGHVS, CDR2 FQNEAQ. CDR3 amino acids: CASTGRLTSSGNTIYF. The CDR3 bases are TGTGCCAGCACTGGCCGGCTGACGAGCTCTGGAAACACCATATATTTT.

The gene calls are TRBV30 and TRBJ2-1, with D possibly being TRBD2 (6 bases). The CDR3 totals 15 residues. Germline V gives CDR1 GTSNPN, CDR2 SVGIG (reference sequence). V was pared by 7 bases and J by 1 base, with 17 bases between. The CDR3 loop reads CASAGRQLSYNEQFF. CDR3 sequence (DNA): TGTGCCTCCGCGGGAAGACAGTTATCCTACAATGAGCAGTTCTTC.

The sample holds a few counts of this clone. This rearrangement joins TRBV6-1 to TRBJ1-1; D is perhaps TRBD1 (5 bases). Per the germline V gene, CDR1 is MNHNS and CDR2 is SASEGT. The V and J ends lost 5 bases and 1 base respectively, with 8 bases between them. This CDR3 is built from 13 residues. The CDR3 bases are TGTGCCAGCAGTAGGACAAGGAACACTGAAGCTTTCTTT. Translated: CASSRTRNTEAFF.